The entry below describes one T cell receptor beta chain. Sequencing was performed with immunoSEQ multiplex PCR; in TCRdb, only in-frame clones are kept and a portion is missing. There are 15,000 to 19,000 clones in the sample; more than 75% occur only once, and 6.5% to 8.5% lies in the top ten. The sample is drawn from a study of T cells and Merkel cell carcinoma outcomes. CDR1 SGDLS and CDR2 YYNGEE come from the germline V gene. The V gene lost 2 bases and the J gene lost 3 bases, with 20 bases spanning the gap. The CDR3 covers 17 residues. The sample taken for sequencing was tumor tissue from Merkel cell carcinoma. This clonotype was sampled from a human donor with Merkel cell carcinoma. The rearrangement uses TRBV9 and TRBJ2-5; D possibly corresponds to TRBD1 (5 bases). The CDR3: CASSVGLDSRKKETQYF. The CDR3 DNA sequence: TGTGCCAGCAGCGTCGGTCTCGACAGCCGAAAAAAAGAGACCCAGTACTTC.